The source of this T cell receptor (beta chain) is a study of Graves' ophthalmopathy and Graves' hyperthyroidism. Transcripts of RNA were the source for amplifying TCR beta CDR3 regions. First-round RT-PCR relied on HTBI primers, and a second-round multiplex PCR came next. Each CDR3 protein is one row after TCRdb ran MiXCR on the multiplex PCR reads. Altogether more than 1,000,000 distinct CDR3 sequences are present, 36% being singletons, with the ten largest covering 11%. Study-level points and caveats: Thyroid clonotypes that were expanded above 0.001 frequency mostly also appeared in blood. Ophthalmopathy progression predictions by the model showed 72.22% specificity and approximately 71% sensitivity.

This clonotype is a singleton in its sample. Its antigen is not known. Certain patients were not enrolled. These were patients with other autoimmune diseases, uncontrolled infections, pregnancy or lactation. V lost 5 bases and J lost 0, with 17 bases in between. The CDR3 sequence is 15 residues long. The germline V gene encodes CDR1 DFQATT and CDR2 SNEGSKA (reference sequence). This TCR was recovered from an adult man with Graves' hyperthyroidism. The rearrangement joins TRBV20-1 to TRBJ2-7; the D is unclear. Input material: peripheral blood or thyroid tissue (not recorded which). The CDR3 sequence is CSAGVISLVSYEQYF. CDR3 in DNA: TGCAGTGCTGGCGTTATTAGCCTTGTCTCCTACGAGCAGTACTTC.